The rows below give T cell receptor beta chains drawn from one sample of a study of PD-1 blockade in classical Hodgkin lymphoma. Clones were read by immunoSEQ multiplex PCR, and TCRdb kept only the in-frame ones, dropping some. The data hold about 20,000 clones, with around 70% observed a single time. Source: peripheral blood mononuclear cells (PBMCs), taken before the second cycle of nivolumab. The receptors come from a human donor with classical Hodgkin lymphoma. Each CDR3 is given with its conserved first and last residue. The D gene is left open where the match is weak. The size entry is marked missing in some rows and otherwise reads once, few, many or a size class.

size: .
D: TRBD1
V: TRBV9
J: TRBJ2-6
CDR3: CASSVTGQGISGANVLTF
DNA: TGTGCCAGCAGCGTAACTGGACAGGGAATCTCTGGGGCCAACGTCCTGACTTTC

size: .
D: .
V: TRBV16
J: TRBJ1-2
CDR3: CASSPSDVSYGYTF
DNA: TGTGCCAGCAGCCCATCGGACGTGTCCTATGGCTACACCTTC

size: .
D: .
V: TRBV20-1
J: TRBJ2-7
CDR3: CSAREAYEQYF
DNA: TGCAGTGCTAGAGAGGCCTACGAGCAGTACTTC

size: .
D: .
V: TRBV18
J: TRBJ2-2
CDR3: CASSPRAGADTGELFF
DNA: TGTGCCAGCTCACCACGGGCAGGGGCAGACACCGGGGAGCTGTTTTTT

size: .
D: .
V: TRBV11-2
J: TRBJ2-7
CDR3: CASSLNRYEQYF
DNA: TGTGCCAGCAGCTTAAACAGGTACGAGCAGTACTTC

size: .
D: TRBD2
V: TRBV10-3
J: TRBJ2-3
CDR3: CAISESVLAGVVDTQYF
DNA: TGTGCCATCAGTGAGTCTGTTCTAGCGGGAGTTGTAGATACGCAGTATTTT

size: .
D: .
V: TRBV5-8
J: TRBJ2-2
CDR3: CASSLFRTGELFF
DNA: TGTGCCAGCAGCTTATTCCGGACCGGGGAGCTGTTTTTT

size: .
D: .
V: TRBV7-7
J: TRBJ2-2
CDR3: CASRNGGTANTGELFF
DNA: TGTGCCAGCAGAAACGGCGGGACGGCGAACACCGGGGAGCTGTTTTTT

size: .
D: .
V: TRBV6-1
J: TRBJ1-6
CDR3: CASRAANSPLHF
DNA: TGTGCCAGCAGGGCGGCAAATTCACCCCTCCACTTT

size: few
D: TRBD1
V: TRBV6-5
J: TRBJ1-2
CDR3: CASSYYSGQGNGYTF
DNA: TGTGCCAGCAGTTACTATTCAGGACAGGGGAATGGCTACACCTTC

size: .
D: TRBD1
V: TRBV28
J: TRBJ1-2
CDR3: CASSPRDRTLAGYTF
DNA: TGTGCCAGCAGTCCCCGGGACAGGACTCTGGCTGGCTACACCTTC

size: .
D: TRBD1
V: TRBV25-1
J: TRBJ2-2
CDR3: CASRGQGATGELFF
DNA: TGTGCCAGCAGGGGACAGGGTGCCACCGGGGAGCTGTTTTTT

size: .
D: TRBD2
V: TRBV30
J: TRBJ2-1
CDR3: CACGRGYNEQFF
DNA: TGTGCCTGCGGGAGGGGATACAATGAGCAGTTCTTC

size: .
D: .
V: TRBV7-9
J: TRBJ2-3
CDR3: CASSARLETTDTQYF
DNA: TGTGCCAGCAGCGCCAGACTAGAGACCACAGATACGCAGTATTTT

size: once
D: .
V: TRBV6-5
J: TRBJ2-7
CDR3: CASSYSYGGVYEQYF
DNA: TGTGCCAGCAGTTACTCGTACGGGGGTGTCTACGAGCAGTACTTC

size: .
D: .
V: TRBV5-6
J: TRBJ1-1
CDR3: CASSIGAGEAFF
DNA: TGTGCCAGCAGCATCGGGGCAGGAGAAGCTTTCTTT

size: .
D: TRBD2
V: TRBV30
J: TRBJ2-1
CDR3: CAWTLLAGDSYNEQFF
DNA: TGTGCCTGGACCTTGTTAGCGGGGGACTCCTACAATGAGCAGTTCTTC

size: .
D: .
V: TRBV5-4
J: TRBJ2-1
CDR3: CASSVGQRNEQFF
DNA: TGTGCCAGCAGCGTCGGACAACGCAATGAGCAGTTCTTC

size: .
D: .
V: TRBV21-1
J: TRBJ2-5
CDR3: CAPLNGGETQYF
DNA: TGTGCTCCGTTGAACGGAGGTGAGACCCAGTACTTC

size: .
D: .
V: TRBV25-1
J: TRBJ2-1
CDR3: CASSDRDLFSYNEQFF
DNA: TGTGCCAGCAGTGATCGGGACCTATTCTCCTACAATGAGCAGTTCTTC

size: .
D: .
V: TRBV2
J: TRBJ2-5
CDR3: CASSGAQETQYF
DNA: TGTGCCAGCAGTGGGGCCCAAGAGACCCAGTACTTC

size: .
D: TRBD2
V: TRBV5-1
J: TRBJ2-7
CDR3: CASSFSTGTNLGEQYF
DNA: TGCGCCAGCAGCTTCTCAACCGGGACTAATCTTGGCGAGCAGTACTTC

size: .
D: TRBD2
V: TRBV6-5
J: TRBJ2-2
CDR3: CASSTIAGTGELFF
DNA: TGTGCCAGCTCTACTATAGCGGGAACCGGGGAGCTGTTTTTT

size: .
D: .
V: TRBV5-6
J: TRBJ1-6
CDR3: CASSPSTTNSPLHF
DNA: TGTGCCAGCAGCCCAAGTACCACCAATTCACCCCTCCACTTT

size: .
D: .
V: TRBV21-1
J: TRBJ2-1
CDR3: CASSKLGRAESNEQFF
DNA: TGTGCCAGCAGCAAACTAGGCAGGGCAGAGTCCAATGAGCAGTTCTTC

size: few
D: .
V: TRBV4-2
J: TRBJ2-2
CDR3: CASSHAGGTGELFF
DNA: TGTGCCAGCAGCCACGCTGGGGGCACCGGGGAGCTGTTTTTT

size: .
D: TRBD2
V: TRBV10-1
J: TRBJ2-7
CDR3: CASSESSGNLYEQYF
DNA: TGCGCCAGCAGTGAGTCTAGCGGGAATCTCTACGAGCAGTACTTC

size: .
D: TRBD1
V: TRBV28
J: TRBJ2-3
CDR3: CASSRTGAVGTDTQYF
DNA: TGTGCCAGCAGCCGGACAGGGGCCGTGGGAACAGATACGCAGTATTTT

size: .
D: .
V: TRBV5-1
J: TRBJ2-6
CDR3: CASSPPTGLQGRPGANVLTF
DNA: TGCGCCAGCAGCCCCCCGACAGGTTTGCAGGGGCGCCCTGGGGCCAACGTCCTGACTTTC

size: .
D: .
V: TRBV23-1
J: TRBJ2-7
CDR3: CASSQDNRTPYEQYF
DNA: TGCGCCAGCAGCCAAGATAACAGGACCCCCTACGAGCAGTACTTC

size: .
D: .
V: TRBV9
J: TRBJ2-2
CDR3: CASSVFGSGTGELFF
DNA: TGTGCCAGCAGCGTTTTCGGGAGCGGCACCGGGGAGCTGTTTTTT

size: .
D: .
V: TRBV18
J: TRBJ2-7
CDR3: CASLEGGVPYEQYF
DNA: TGTGCCAGCTTGGAGGGGGGGGTCCCCTACGAGCAGTACTTC

size: .
D: .
V: TRBV6-1
J: TRBJ2-6
CDR3: CANRGSGANVLTF
DNA: TGTGCCAACCGGGGGTCCGGGGCCAACGTCCTGACTTTC

size: .
D: TRBD1
V: TRBV27
J: TRBJ1-6
CDR3: CASSSRTGGSPLHF
DNA: TGTGCCAGCAGTTCTCGGACAGGTGGTTCACCCCTCCACTTT

size: .
D: TRBD1
V: TRBV2
J: TRBJ2-2
CDR3: CASSQQGAGELFF
DNA: TGTGCCAGCAGTCAACAGGGGGCCGGGGAGCTGTTTTTT

size: once
D: .
V: TRBV5-6
J: TRBJ1-2
CDR3: CASSLVGGYYGYTF
DNA: TGTGCCAGCAGCTTGGTTGGGGGGTACTATGGCTACACCTTC

size: few
D: .
V: TRBV6-1
J: TRBJ2-7
CDR3: CASSRGPSYEQYF
DNA: TGTGCCAGCAGCAGGGGCCCCTCCTACGAGCAGTACTTC

size: .
D: .
V: TRBV5-1
J: TRBJ2-7
CDR3: CASSLGASYEQYF
DNA: TGCGCCAGCAGCTTGGGTGCCTCCTACGAGCAGTACTTC

size: few
D: TRBD1
V: TRBV9
J: TRBJ2-2
CDR3: CASSGGKGQDATGELFF
DNA: TGTGCCAGCAGCGGAGGGAAAGGACAGGACGCAACCGGGGAGCTGTTTTTT

size: few
D: .
V: TRBV5-6
J: TRBJ2-7
CDR3: CASSLGVGGFEGEQYF
DNA: TGTGCCAGCAGCCTCGGAGTGGGGGGCTTTGAAGGCGAGCAGTACTTC

size: few
D: TRBD1
V: TRBV5-6
J: TRBJ2-3
CDR3: CASSSTGATDTQYF
DNA: TGTGCCAGCAGCTCTACAGGGGCCACAGATACGCAGTATTTT

size: few
D: .
V: TRBV18
J: TRBJ2-1
CDR3: CASSPRTENNEQFF
DNA: TGTGCCAGCTCACCAAGGACGGAGAACAATGAGCAGTTCTTC